This TCR beta chain was retrieved from a study of T-cell memory formation after mild COVID-19. The germline V gene has CDR1 DFQATT and CDR2 SNEGSKA (reference sequence). The V gene lost 0 bases and the J gene lost 7 bases, with 13 bases spanning the gap. The CDR3 spans 14 residues. TCRdb ran MiXCR on the 5' RACE reads and lists one entry per CDR3 protein. The data show about 600,000 distinct CDR3 sequences, about 20% seen once. The receptor was isolated from an adult woman who had mild COVID-19 (a few samples of this study predate the infection). Cell type and time point are not known. Material: PBMCs or a T cell subset sorted from them (not recorded which). The chain couples TRBV20-1 to TRBJ2-1, with a weak D call TRBD2 (6 bases). The DNA for the CDR3 is TGCAGTGCTAGAGATAGTTCGCGGGGTAATGAGCAGTTCTTC. It translates to CSARDSSRGNEQFF.